Presented here are 22 T cell receptor beta chains from one specimen sequenced in a study of OX40 agonist ivuxolimab in advanced cancers. Assay used: immunoSEQ multiplex PCR; TCRdb lists only in-frame clones, some missing. Of about 54,000 clones listed, about 81% are singletons. The specimen comprised CD4+ or CD8+ T cells sorted from blood, sampled in a trial of the OX40 agonist ivuxolimab. The receptors were gathered from an adult with an advanced solid tumor such as melanoma, head and neck, liver or kidney cancer.

V and J are TRBV9 and TRBJ2-4, with D perhaps TRBD1 (6 bases). Trimming cost V 4 bases and J 1 base, with 9 bases left between them. Germline CDR1 and CDR2: SGDLS and YYNGEE. The CDR3 is made up of 14 amino acids. The CDR3 DNA sequence: TGTGCCAGCAGCTCACAGGGTGCCAAAAACATTCAGTACTTC. This codes for CASSSQGAKNIQYF.

In its sample, this clone was seen a few times. The chain joins TRBV6-5 to TRBJ1-2, with TRBD1 as a possible D gene (6 bases). The ends were cut back, 0 bases at V and 4 bases at J, with 12 bases in the middle. Germline CDR1 reads MNHEY; CDR2 reads SVGAGI. The CDR3 contains 15 residues. CDR3 DNA: TGTGCCAGCAGTTACTCGAGGGGGGACGGCTATGGCTACACCTTC. Translating it yields CASSYSRGDGYGYTF.

Only a few counts were recorded for this clone. The rearrangement links TRBV7-8 to TRBJ1-5; D may be TRBD1 (5 bases). The V and J ends lost 5 bases and 3 bases respectively, with 14 bases between them. Germline lookup yields CDR1 SGHVS and CDR2 FQNEAQ. This CDR3 comprises 15 residues. CDR3 in DNA: TGTGCCAGCAGCCGGGCGGGGGGAAACAATCAGCCCCAGCATTTT. Translating it yields CASSRAGGNNQPQHF.

The chain has TRBV25-1 and TRBJ2-2, with TRBD1 identical over 10 bases. The germline gives CDR1 MGHDK, CDR2 SYGVNS. CDR3 length: 17 residues. Losses at the gene ends were 2 bases for V and 7 bases for J; bases not matched to a gene: 10. The CDR3 sequence: CASSEAGTGAFFGELFF. The CDR3 coding sequence is TGTGCCAGCAGTGAAGCGGGGACAGGGGCGTTCTTCGGGGAGCTGTTTTTT.

This clone was observed a single time. The chain employs TRBV4-2 and TRBJ2-5; TRBD2 matches at 9 bases. CDR1 is LGHNA and CDR2 is YNFKEQ in the germline V gene. The CDR3 covers 15 residues. Germline trimming cut 0 bases from V and 5 bases from J; bases unmatched to any gene: 4. The CDR3 DNA is TGTGCCAGCAGCCAAGAGGTAGCGGGGGTGGAGACCCAGTACTTC. This translates into CASSQEVAGVETQYF.

Comment on this clone: Sequence at one end of the junction differs from germline and may be a read error. This sequence joins TRBV6-1 and TRBJ1-1; possible D gene TRBD1, 5 bases. The CDR3 extends over 13 amino acids. Germline V gives CDR1 MNHNS, CDR2 SASEGT. The CDR3 spells CASSDRGDFETFF. For the CDR3, the DNA is TGTGCCAGCAGTGACCGCGGGGACTTTGAAACTTTCTTT.

This chain links TRBV27 with TRBJ2-7; TRBD1 aligns across 7 bases. This CDR3 is 14 amino acids long. Germline V gene sequence: CDR1 MNHEY, CDR2 SMNVEV (reference sequence). V shed 3 bases and J 2 bases; nucleotides not matched to a gene: 4. Written as DNA, the CDR3 is TGTGCCAGCAGTTTGCGAGACAGGGCCTACGAGCAGTACTTC. Its translation: CASSLRDRAYEQYF.

This rearrangement joins TRBV5-1 to TRBJ2-2, with a weak D call TRBD2 (6 bases). From germline, CDR1 is SGHRS and CDR2 YFSETQ. This CDR3 has 15 residues. V shed 4 bases and J shed 1 base, with 11 bases lying between them. The CDR3 protein is CASSGAGQNTGELFF. CDR3 coding DNA: TGCGCCAGCAGCGGGGCGGGGCAGAACACCGGGGAGCTGTTTTTT.

In this sample, this clone turned up once. The chain links TRBV6-1 to TRBJ2-7; TRBD2 is a possible D gene (7 bases). Per the germline V gene, CDR1 is MNHNS and CDR2 is SASEGT. The V end lost 5 bases, the J end lost 2 bases, and 16 bases lay between the germline ends. The CDR3 loop spans 15 amino acids. The CDR3 spells CASSNPRGAPYEQYF. Here the CDR3 DNA reads TGTGCCAGCAGTAACCCTCGGGGGGCTCCCTACGAGCAGTACTTC.

The rearrangement links TRBV4-1 to TRBJ2-7; a possible D gene is TRBD2 (7 bases). Trimming removed 2 bases at V and 3 bases at J, with 17 bases between. CDR1 is MGHRA and CDR2 is YSYEKL in the germline V gene. The CDR3 loop spans 16 amino acids. For the CDR3, the DNA is TGCGCCAGCAGCCAAAAATTCCAGGGGACTAACTACGAGCAGTACTTC. It is translated as CASSQKFQGTNYEQYF.

There are many counts of this clone. The chain uses TRBV6-6 and TRBJ1-3, with unresolved D. CDR1 and CDR2 from the germline V gene are MNHNY and SVGAGI (reference sequence). The CDR3 consists of 15 residues. The V end was cut by 2 bases, the J end by 1 base, with 9 bases between. CDR3 in amino acids: CASSYPTGSGNTIYF. The CDR3 DNA follows: TGTGCCAGCAGTTACCCCACCGGGTCTGGAAACACCATATATTTT.

The CDR3 sequence is CASSLFFEDTQYF. For the CDR3, the DNA is TGCGCCAGCAGCTTGTTCTTTGAGGATACGCAGTATTTT. V gene TRBV5-1 combines with J gene TRBJ2-3; D not certain. CDR1 and CDR2 (germline): SGHRS, YFSETQ. Trimming took off 1 base at V and 6 bases at J, with 9 bases between the two ends. The CDR3 covers 13 residues.

This chain connects TRBV9 to TRBJ2-3, with 14 nucleotides matching TRBD2. The trim removed 1 base at V and 5 bases at J, leaving 9 bases unmatched. The CDR3 runs to 18 residues. From germline, CDR1 is SGDLS and CDR2 YYNGEE. In DNA, the CDR3 is TGTGCCAGCAGCGTATTGACTAGCGGGGGGGCTCTGAAAGATACGCAGTATTTT. Amino acid sequence: CASSVLTSGGALKDTQYF.

This clone was counted between two and nine times. V gene TRBV4-2 combines with J gene TRBJ1-1; D not resolved. CDR3 size: 14 residues. The V end was cut by 1 base, the J end by 3 bases, with 9 bases between. Germline V gene lookup returns CDR1 LGHNA and CDR2 YNFKEQ. This CDR3 is CASSQVSGDTEAFF. The DNA for the CDR3 is TGTGCCAGCAGCCAAGTGTCCGGGGACACTGAAGCTTTCTTT.

The rearrangement uses TRBV2 and TRBJ1-4; no clear D. Trimming removed 6 bases from V and 7 bases from J, with 12 bases in between. Germline V gene data show CDR1 as SNHLY and CDR2 as FYNNEI. CDR3 size: 13 residues. CDR3 nucleotides: TGTGCCAGCAGAGAGGAGTTCGGTGAAAAACTGTTTTTT. Encoded protein: CASREEFGEKLFF.

The chain has TRBV7-3 and TRBJ1-4, with 7 bases aligning to TRBD1. The V gene's germline CDR1 is SGHTA and CDR2 FQGTGA. This CDR3 has 15 residues. V was clipped by 4 bases and J by 5 bases; unmatched bases: 7. CDR3 amino acids: CASSSQGDRNEKLFF. CDR3 sequence (DNA): TGTGCCAGCAGCTCCCAGGGGGACCGAAATGAAAAACTGTTTTTT.

The DNA for the CDR3 is TGTGCCAGCAGAGGACCAGGGGGAGGCTACACCTTC. This translates into CASRGPGGGYTF. The chain carries TRBV28 and TRBJ1-2; 7 bases map to TRBD1. The V segment lost 6 bases and the J segment 8 bases; nucleotides outside the gene matches: 6. The CDR3 is 12 amino acids. Germline V gene data show CDR1 as MDHEN and CDR2 as SYDVKM.

This CDR3 is CASSGTVGMDEQYF. The CDR3 DNA follows: TGTGCCAGCAGCGGGACGGTGGGCATGGACGAGCAGTACTTC. V and J are TRBV6-1 and TRBJ2-7; the D gene could be TRBD1 or TRBD2 (5 bases each). Per germline, CDR1 MNHNS and CDR2 SASEGT. V lost 6 bases and J lost 5, with 17 bases in between. The CDR3 runs to 14 residues.

The chain has TRBV5-1 and TRBJ2-7; no definite D call. The V gene's germline CDR1 is SGHRS and CDR2 YFSETQ. The V and J ends lost 0 bases and 1 base respectively, with 14 bases between them. The CDR3 has 16 residues. The CDR3 DNA follows: TGCGCCAGCAGCTTGGCCGTTCAGTCCAAATCCTACGAGCAGTACTTC. It translates to CASSLAVQSKSYEQYF. Supplemented by reference TRBV5-1 and TRBJ2-7, the full variable domain reads KAGVTQTPRYLIKTRGQQVTLSCSPISGHRSVSWYQQTPGQGLQFLFEYFSETQRNKGNFPGRFSGRQFSNSRSEMNVSTLELGDSALYLCASSLAVQSKSYEQYFGPGTRLTVT.

The chain couples TRBV7-3 to TRBJ1-2; the D is unclear. The germline CDR1 and CDR2 sequences are SGHTA and FQGTGA. Trimming shortened V by 1 base and J by 3 bases, and 6 bases separated the two germline ends. The CDR3 sequence is 13 residues long. The CDR3 DNA reads TGTGCCAGCAGCTTAAACAGTCACTATGGCTACACCTTC. It specifies CASSLNSHYGYTF.

The chain has TRBV27 and TRBJ2-6, with no clear D. The CDR3 is made up of 13 amino acids. Per the germline V gene, CDR1 is MNHEY and CDR2 is SMNVEV (reference sequence). Trimming pared 6 bases from V and 3 bases from J, leaving 6 bases between. The CDR3 is CASRRSGANVLTF. CDR3 DNA: TGTGCCAGCAGGCGGAGTGGGGCCAACGTCCTGACTTTC.

The table lists this clone with a count of one. J is TRBJ2-5 and V is TRBV7-8; 7 nucleotides match TRBD2. Trimming at V came to 3 bases and at J to 2 bases, leaving 6 bases not matched to a gene. CDR1 is SGHVS, CDR2 FQNEAQ, per germline. The CDR3 covers 15 residues. CDR3 sequence (DNA): TGTGCCAGCAGCTTCGCAGCGGGGAGTCAAGAGACCCAGTACTTC. Protein: CASSFAAGSQETQYF.